These 12 T cell receptor beta chains originate from one sample sequenced in a study of T-cell reconstitution after alpha-beta-depleted transplantation in children. Unique molecular identifiers tagged the TCRbeta library. Using its own MiXCR run on the PCR reads, TCRdb lists one record per CDR3 protein. The data show 450,000 to 700,000 distinct CDR3 sequences, with 25% to 30% seen just once and 30% to 45% held by the top ten. Specimen: PBMCs, collected before TCRalphabeta/CD19-depleted stem cell transplant. Receptor source: a boy less than two years old with Wiskott-Aldrich syndrome, due to receive a stem cell transplant.

The chain employs TRBV29-1 and TRBJ2-7, with D perhaps TRBD2 (6 bases). The CDR3 loop spans 12 amino acids. V lost 7 bases to trimming and J lost 2 bases, with 12 bases between them. From germline, CDR1 is SQVTM and CDR2 ANQGSEA. CDR3 amino acids: CSAGTVTYEQYF. Here the CDR3 DNA reads TGCAGCGCCGGGACTGTGACCTACGAGCAGTACTTC.

V and J are TRBV5-1 and TRBJ2-2; D is uncertain. The CDR3 is 14 amino acids. Looked up from germline, CDR1 is SGHRS and CDR2 is YFSETQ. The V end was cut by 1 base, the J end by 4 bases, with 8 bases between. CDR3 residues: CASSLRTGTGELFF. CDR3 in DNA: TGCGCCAGCAGCTTGCGTACGGGCACCGGGGAGCTGTTTTTT.

CDR3 loop: CSARESHNEQFF. CDR3 sequence (DNA): TGCAGTGCGCGGGAGTCTCACAATGAGCAGTTCTTC. The J gene is TRBJ2-1, the V gene TRBV20-1; the match to TRBD2 covers 7 bases. This CDR3 is built from 12 residues. J lost 5 bases, V lost 6 bases, and 4 bases had no gene match. CDR1 and CDR2 from the germline V gene are DFQATT and SNEGSKA (reference sequence).

CDR3 nucleotides: TGTGCCAGCGCGGCCTGGCAGGGACCCTCTGGGGCCAACGTCCTGACTTTC. As protein: CASAAWQGPSGANVLTF. The J gene is TRBJ2-6, the V gene TRBV4-2; D may be TRBD1 or TRBD2 (5 bases each). Germline values: CDR1 LGHNA, CDR2 YNFKEQ. CDR3 length equals 17 residues. The V and J ends lost 8 bases and 0 bases respectively, with 17 bases between them.

This clonotype has more than one count but fewer than ten. The chain links TRBV20-1 to TRBJ2-1; TRBD2 matches 13 bases. Germline V gives CDR1 DFQATT, CDR2 SNEGSKA (reference sequence). This CDR3 contains 13 residues. J gave up 10 bases and V 5 bases, and 5 bases lay outside the gene matches. The CDR3 DNA follows: TGCAGTGCTGGGACTAGCGGGATAATCGAGCAGTTCTTC. This codes for CSAGTSGIIEQFF.

This clonotype was seen a handful of times. The rearrangement uses TRBV5-1 and TRBJ2-7, with TRBD2 matching 11 bases. V shed 2 bases and J 0 bases; nucleotides not matched to a gene: 1. Germline V lookup: CDR1 SGHRS, CDR2 YFSETQ. The CDR3 sequence is 15 residues long. The CDR3 region is CASSFTSGGSYEQYF. The DNA for the CDR3 is TGCGCCAGCAGCTTCACTAGCGGGGGCTCCTACGAGCAGTACTTC. Supplemented by reference TRBV5-1 and TRBJ2-7, the full variable domain reads KAGVTQTPRYLIKTRGQQVTLSCSPISGHRSVSWYQQTPGQGLQFLFEYFSETQRNKGNFPGRFSGRQFSNSRSEMNVSTLELGDSALYLCASSFTSGGSYEQYFGPGTRLTVT.

The gene calls are TRBV7-9 and TRBJ2-1; TRBD2 matches 15 bases. Germline V lookup: CDR1 SEHNR, CDR2 FQNEAQ (reference sequence). V lost 1 base, J lost 8 bases, and 3 bases stayed unmatched. The CDR3 spans 16 residues. The CDR3 region has the DNA TGTGCCAGCAGCTTAGGGACTAGCGGGAGGGTCCATGAGCAGTTCTTC. It specifies CASSLGTSGRVHEQFF.

This clonotype was recorded a few times. The gene calls are TRBV6-1 and TRBJ1-2; D is undetermined. V shed 6 bases and J shed 3 bases, with 14 bases lying between them. Germline values: CDR1 MNHNS, CDR2 SASEGT. The CDR3 totals 14 residues. The CDR3 spells CASRKRTEHYGYTF. For the CDR3, the DNA is TGTGCCAGCAGAAAAAGGACCGAGCACTATGGCTACACCTTC.

This clonotype has a handful of counts. The genes are TRBV5-1 and TRBJ1-2; TRBD1 agrees at 10 bases. This CDR3 comprises 15 residues. From germline, CDR1 is SGHRS and CDR2 YFSETQ. J lost 7 bases, V lost 4 bases, and 10 bases had no gene match. The CDR3 DNA reads as TGCGCCAGCAGCGGCCACGGGACAGGGGAGGCTGGCTACACCTTC. Translation gives CASSGHGTGEAGYTF.

The CDR3: CASSEGSRYTTDTQYF. CDR3 bases: TGCGCCAGCAGTGAAGGAAGCAGATATACCACAGATACGCAGTATTTT. J is TRBJ2-3 and V is TRBV10-2; D remains ambiguous. The V and J ends lost 3 bases and 2 bases respectively, with 15 bases between them. The CDR3 length is 16 residues. Germline V gives CDR1 WSHSY, CDR2 SAAADI.

This chain links TRBV11-1 with TRBJ1-2; 9 nucleotides line up with TRBD1. The CDR3 spans 15 residues. With 5 bases clipped from V and 2 bases from J, the junction kept 6 bases outside the gene matches. Germline V gene lookup returns CDR1 SGHAT and CDR2 FQDESV (reference sequence). CDR3 region: CASSPGDRVNYGYTF. CDR3 bases: TGTGCCAGCAGCCCAGGGGACAGGGTAAACTATGGCTACACCTTC.

This clonotype appeared a few times. The chain couples TRBV12-3 or TRBV12-4 to TRBJ2-3; possible D gene TRBD2, 6 bases. This CDR3 is 15 amino acids long. V lost 2 bases and J lost 3, with 12 bases in between. This CDR3 reads CASSLIGGWTDTQYF. CDR3 DNA: TGTGCCAGCAGTTTAATCGGGGGATGGACAGATACGCAGTATTTT.